The 10 T cell receptor beta chains reported below all come from one sample, sequenced in a study of HIV-infected children after antiretroviral therapy interruption. Unique molecular identifiers were included in an RNA-based 3' RACE TCR library. TCRdb analysed the 3' RACE reads with MiXCR anew, one entry per CDR3 protein. The sample consists of around 15,000 distinct CDR3 sequences, around 3.3% of them appearing once. Documented treatment: PENTA 11 planned treatment interruption arm or continuous ART arm. The starting material was CD45RO+ CD8+ T cells from PBMCs, pooled from several time points, obtained from a donor given antiretroviral therapy, either interrupted or continuous. Subset given: memory CD8+ CD45RO+ CD45RA- T cells. These receptors were taken from a pool of human donors with HIV.

This clonotype was seen many times. J is TRBJ2-1 and V is TRBV4-1; 9 nucleotides line up with TRBD2. This CDR3 has 22 amino acids. The V and J ends lost 4 bases and 0 bases, in that order; junction bases with no gene match: 22. Germline V gives CDR1 MGHRA, CDR2 YSYEKL. CDR3 amino acids: CASSRNLAVEAGGKISYNEQFF. CDR3 sequence (DNA): TGCGCCAGCAGCCGGAACCTCGCGGTAGAAGCGGGGGGCAAAATCTCCTACAATGAGCAGTTCTTC.

The chain has TRBV30 and TRBJ1-5; D ambiguous. CDR3 length: 15 amino acids. Germline V gives CDR1 GTSNPN, CDR2 SVGIG (reference sequence). V gave up 3 bases and J gave up 2 bases, with 14 bases separating them. This CDR3 is CAWRDYREGNQPQHF. The CDR3 DNA is TGTGCCTGGAGGGACTACCGGGAAGGCAATCAGCCCCAGCATTTT.

This clonotype was picked up many times. The chain is built from TRBV6-2 or TRBV6-3 and TRBJ1-1; weak D call: TRBD1 (5 bases). Germline CDR1 is MNHEY and CDR2 is SVGEGT. Deletions cut 7 bases from V and 12 bases from J, with 24 bases between. The CDR3 loop spans 14 amino acids. CDR3 sequence: CASTPALGPGGTFF. The CDR3 DNA sequence: TGTGCCAGCACCCCTGCTCTGGGGCCGGGTGGAACTTTCTTT.

This sequence joins TRBV20-1 and TRBJ2-5; D assignment may be TRBD1 or TRBD2 (5 bases each). The V and J ends lost 0 bases and 5 bases respectively, with 13 bases between them. CDR1 is DFQATT, CDR2 SNEGSKA, per germline (reference sequence). There are 14 residues in the CDR3. The CDR3 is CSARESRAGETQYF. CDR3 DNA sequence: TGCAGTGCTAGAGAAAGCAGGGCGGGTGAGACCCAGTACTTC.

This clonotype came up many times. The chain links TRBV11-2 to TRBJ2-7, with TRBD1 matching over 7 bases. CDR3 length equals 15 residues. Unmatched junction bases numbered 3, after V lost 1 base and J lost 0 bases. Germline values: CDR1 SGHAT, CDR2 FQNNGV. The CDR3 region has the DNA TGTGCCAGCAGCTTAGCCTGGGACAGCTCCTACGAGCAGTACTTC. This sequence encodes CASSLAWDSSYEQYF.

This clonotype showed up just a few times. This chain joins TRBV5-1 and TRBJ2-3; 7 bases fit TRBD1. Germline V gives CDR1 SGHRS, CDR2 YFSETQ. J gave up 3 bases and V 6 bases, and 10 bases lay outside the gene matches. The CDR3 runs 15 residues. In nucleotides, the CDR3 is TGCGCCAGCACGCCGGGACAGAGACTAACAGATACGCAGTATTTT. Its translation is CASTPGQRLTDTQYF.

This clonotype came up many times. This chain uses TRBV15 with TRBJ2-3; TRBD1 matches 10 bases. With 3 bases clipped from V and 6 bases from J, the junction kept 9 bases outside the gene matches. The CDR3 spans 16 residues. From germline, CDR1 is LNHNV and CDR2 YYDKDF (reference sequence). CDR3: CATSSTRGTGEDTQYF. Written as DNA, the CDR3 is TGTGCCACCAGCAGCACGAGGGGGACAGGGGAGGATACGCAGTATTTT.

This clonotype was counted at least ten times. The V gene is TRBV28, the J gene TRBJ2-1; D possibly corresponds to TRBD2 (6 bases). The CDR3 sequence is 17 residues long. V lost 5 bases to trimming and J lost 0 bases, with 17 bases between them. Germline V lookup: CDR1 MDHEN, CDR2 SYDVKM. The CDR3 nucleotides are TGTGCCAGCAGTCCCAGTAGCGGCGGCTTCTCCTACAATGAGCAGTTCTTC. Translating it yields CASSPSSGGFSYNEQFF. Full variable domain (missing parts from reference TRBV28 and TRBJ2-1): DVKVTQSSRYLVKRTGEKVFLECVQDMDHENMFWYRQDPGLGLRLIYFSYDVKMKEKGDIPEGYSVSREKKERFSLILESASTNQTSMYLCASSPSSGGFSYNEQFFGPGTRLTVL.

This clonotype was counted ten times or more. The rearrangement links TRBV4-2 to TRBJ1-6; 9 nucleotides align to TRBD1. This CDR3 is 16 amino acids long. The ends lost 0 bases at V and 8 bases at J; junction bases unmatched: 5. From germline, CDR1 is LGHNA and CDR2 YNFKEQ. CDR3 sequence: CASSQDQGQGYSPLHF. The CDR3 region has the DNA TGTGCCAGCAGCCAAGATCAGGGACAGGGATATTCACCCCTCCACTTT.

The V gene is TRBV28, the J gene TRBJ2-1; 8 nucleotides agree with TRBD1. With 6 bases clipped from V and 0 bases from J, the junction kept 7 bases outside the gene matches. From germline, CDR1 is MDHEN and CDR2 SYDVKM. CDR3 length equals 16 residues. The CDR3 region is CASSPGQASSYNEQFF. CDR3 in DNA: TGTGCCAGCAGCCCGGGACAGGCGAGCTCCTACAATGAGCAGTTCTTC. The whole variable domain, remainder taken from reference TRBV28 and TRBJ2-1, is DVKVTQSSRYLVKRTGEKVFLECVQDMDHENMFWYRQDPGLGLRLIYFSYDVKMKEKGDIPEGYSVSREKKERFSLILESASTNQTSMYLCASSPGQASSYNEQFFGPGTRLTVL.